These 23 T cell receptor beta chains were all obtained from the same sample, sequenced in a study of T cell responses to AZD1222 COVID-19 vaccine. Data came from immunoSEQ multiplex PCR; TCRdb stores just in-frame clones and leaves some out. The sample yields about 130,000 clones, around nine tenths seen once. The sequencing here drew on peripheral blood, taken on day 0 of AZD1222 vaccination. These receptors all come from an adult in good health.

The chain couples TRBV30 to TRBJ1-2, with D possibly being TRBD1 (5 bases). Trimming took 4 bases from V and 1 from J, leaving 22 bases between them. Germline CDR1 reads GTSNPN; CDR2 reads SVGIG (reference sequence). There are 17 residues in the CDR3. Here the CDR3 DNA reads TGTGCCTGGAAGGTTTCGCTGGGGCGTGGATTTAACTATGGCTACACCTTC. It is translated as CAWKVSLGRGFNYGYTF.

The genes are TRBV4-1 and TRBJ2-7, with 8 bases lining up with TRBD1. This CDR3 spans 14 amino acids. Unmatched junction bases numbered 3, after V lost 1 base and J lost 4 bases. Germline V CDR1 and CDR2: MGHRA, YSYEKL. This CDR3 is CASSQGTGRYEQYF. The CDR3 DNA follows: TGCGCCAGCAGCCAAGGGACAGGGAGATACGAGCAGTACTTC.

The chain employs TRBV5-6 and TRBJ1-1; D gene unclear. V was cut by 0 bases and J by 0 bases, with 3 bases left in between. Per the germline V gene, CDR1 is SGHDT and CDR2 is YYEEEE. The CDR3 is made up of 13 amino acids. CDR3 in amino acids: CASSLALNTEAFF. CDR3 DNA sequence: TGTGCCAGCAGCTTGGCCCTGAACACTGAAGCTTTCTTT.

CDR3 amino acids: CASSYTKSGQNYGYTF. As DNA, the CDR3 is TGTGCCAGCAGTTACACGAAATCGGGACAGAACTATGGCTACACCTTC. This chain uses TRBV6-2 or TRBV6-3 with TRBJ1-2, with 7 bases matching TRBD1. The junction had 8 bases not matched to a gene; V was cut back by 2 bases and J by 2 bases. The CDR3 spans 16 residues. CDR1 MNHEY and CDR2 SVGEGT come from the germline V gene.

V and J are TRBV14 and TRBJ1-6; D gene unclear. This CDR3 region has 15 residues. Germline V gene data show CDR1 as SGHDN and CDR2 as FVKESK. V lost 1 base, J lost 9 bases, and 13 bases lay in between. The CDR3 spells CASSQGSGSFSPLHF. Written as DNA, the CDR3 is TGTGCCAGCAGCCAAGGATCCGGCAGCTTTTCACCCCTCCACTTT.

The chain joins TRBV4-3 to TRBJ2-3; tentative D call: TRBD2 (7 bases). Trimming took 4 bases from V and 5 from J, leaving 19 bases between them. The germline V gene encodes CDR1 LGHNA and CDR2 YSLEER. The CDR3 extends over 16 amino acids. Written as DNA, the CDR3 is TGCGCCAGCAGCCCGGGGGGCGGGAGAGAGGTAGATACGCAGTATTTT. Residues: CASSPGGGREVDTQYF.

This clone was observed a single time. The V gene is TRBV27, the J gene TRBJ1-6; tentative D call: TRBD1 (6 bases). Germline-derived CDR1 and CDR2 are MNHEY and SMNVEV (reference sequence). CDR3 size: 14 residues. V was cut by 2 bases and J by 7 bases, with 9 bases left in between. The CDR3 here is CASSLMGGNSPLHF. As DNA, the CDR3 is TGTGCCAGCAGTTTAATGGGGGGCAATTCACCCCTCCACTTT.

The CDR3 DNA reads as TGTGCCAGTCGACCTTCTGGGGCCAACGTCCTGACTTTC. This encodes CASRPSGANVLTF. The gene calls are TRBV19 and TRBJ2-6; no reliable D call. The CDR3 has 13 residues. Germline CDR1 reads LNHDA; CDR2 reads SQIVND (reference sequence). V lost 8 bases, J lost 1 base, and 6 bases lay in between.

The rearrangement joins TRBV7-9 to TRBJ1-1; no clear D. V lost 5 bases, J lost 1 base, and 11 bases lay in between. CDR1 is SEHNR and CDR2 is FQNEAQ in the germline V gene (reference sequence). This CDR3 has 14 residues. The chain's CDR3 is CASSDTVENTEAFF. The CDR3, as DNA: TGTGCCAGCAGCGATACGGTTGAGAACACTGAAGCTTTCTTT.

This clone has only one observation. In DNA form, the CDR3 reads TGTGCCAGCAGCGGCCTGACAGGGTATGGCTACACCTTC. It yields the protein CASSGLTGYGYTF. This chain links TRBV5-4 with TRBJ1-2, with 7 nucleotides matching TRBD1. Germline CDR1 is SGHNT and CDR2 is YYREEE (reference sequence). This CDR3 comprises 13 residues. V lost 4 bases and J lost 5; bases outside the gene matches: 5.

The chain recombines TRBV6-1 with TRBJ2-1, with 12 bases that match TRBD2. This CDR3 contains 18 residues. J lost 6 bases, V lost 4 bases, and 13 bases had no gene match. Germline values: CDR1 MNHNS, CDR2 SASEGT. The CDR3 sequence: CASSALAGGPERLNEQFF. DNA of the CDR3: TGTGCCAGCAGTGCCCTAGCGGGAGGGCCTGAACGACTCAATGAGCAGTTCTTC.

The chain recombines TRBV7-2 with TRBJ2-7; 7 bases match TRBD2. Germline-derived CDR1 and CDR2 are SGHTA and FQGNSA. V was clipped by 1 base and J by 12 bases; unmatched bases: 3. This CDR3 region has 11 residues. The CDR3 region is CASSLGLALYF. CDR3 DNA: TGTGCCAGCAGCTTAGGACTAGCTCTGTACTTC.

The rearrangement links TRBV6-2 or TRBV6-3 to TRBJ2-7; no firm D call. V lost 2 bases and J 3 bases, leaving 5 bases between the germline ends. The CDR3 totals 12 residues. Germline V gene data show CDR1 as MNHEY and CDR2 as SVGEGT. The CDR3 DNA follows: TGTGCCAGCAGTTACGTCCGCTACGAGCAGTACTTC. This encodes CASSYVRYEQYF.

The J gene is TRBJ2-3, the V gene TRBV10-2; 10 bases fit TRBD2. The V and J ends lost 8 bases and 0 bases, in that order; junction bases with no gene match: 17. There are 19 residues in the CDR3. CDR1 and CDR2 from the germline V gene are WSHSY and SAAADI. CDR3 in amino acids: CASRGRAGTSEFSTDTQYF. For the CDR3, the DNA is TGCGCCAGCCGGGGCAGGGCCGGGACTAGCGAATTTAGCACAGATACGCAGTATTTT.

The chain's CDR3 is CASSFGVLNTEAFF. CDR3 DNA sequence: TGTGCCAGCAGCTTCGGGGTTCTGAACACTGAAGCTTTCTTT. The rearrangement uses TRBV5-4 and TRBJ1-1; D gene ambiguous. Germline CDR1 SGHNT, CDR2 YYREEE (reference sequence). The V and J ends lost 2 bases and 0 bases respectively, with 8 bases between them. This CDR3 is built from 14 residues.

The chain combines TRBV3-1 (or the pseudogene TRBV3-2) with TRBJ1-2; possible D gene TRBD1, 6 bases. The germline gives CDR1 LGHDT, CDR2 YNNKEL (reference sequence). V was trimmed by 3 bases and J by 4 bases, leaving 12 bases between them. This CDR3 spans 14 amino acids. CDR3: CASSHRGASYGYTF. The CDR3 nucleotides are TGTGCCAGCAGCCATAGGGGGGCCTCCTATGGCTACACCTTC.

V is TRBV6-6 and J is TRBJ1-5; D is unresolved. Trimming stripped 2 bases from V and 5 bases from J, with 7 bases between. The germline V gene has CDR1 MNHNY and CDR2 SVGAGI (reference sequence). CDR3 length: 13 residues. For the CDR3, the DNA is TGTGCCAGCAGTTACGGGTCACATCAGCCCCAGCATTTT. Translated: CASSYGSHQPQHF.

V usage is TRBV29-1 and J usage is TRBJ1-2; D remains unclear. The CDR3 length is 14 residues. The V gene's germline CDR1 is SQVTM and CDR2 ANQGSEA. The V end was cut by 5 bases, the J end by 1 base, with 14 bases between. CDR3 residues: CSVSDRVLNYGYTF. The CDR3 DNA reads TGCAGCGTTTCTGACCGAGTCCTTAACTATGGCTACACCTTC.

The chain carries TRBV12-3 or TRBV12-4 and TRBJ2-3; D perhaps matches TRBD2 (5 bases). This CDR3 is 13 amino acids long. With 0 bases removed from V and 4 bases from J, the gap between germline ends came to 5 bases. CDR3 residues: CASSLAGADTQYF. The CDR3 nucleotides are TGTGCCAGCAGTTTAGCGGGAGCAGATACGCAGTATTTT.

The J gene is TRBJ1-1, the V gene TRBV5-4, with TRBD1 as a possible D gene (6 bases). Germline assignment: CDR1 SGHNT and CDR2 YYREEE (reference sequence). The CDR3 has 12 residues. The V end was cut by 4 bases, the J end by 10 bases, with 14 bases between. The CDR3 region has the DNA TGTGCCAGCAGCCTGGACAGCACCGGAGCTTTCTTT. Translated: CASSLDSTGAFF.

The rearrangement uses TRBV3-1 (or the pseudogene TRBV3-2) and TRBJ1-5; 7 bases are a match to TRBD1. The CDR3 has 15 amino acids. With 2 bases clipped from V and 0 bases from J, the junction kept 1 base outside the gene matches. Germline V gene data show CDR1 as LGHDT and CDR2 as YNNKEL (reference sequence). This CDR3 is CASSQTGDSNQPQHF. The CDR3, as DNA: TGTGCCAGCAGCCAAACAGGGGATAGCAATCAGCCCCAGCATTTT.

This chain's CDR3 is CASSLVTGAYNGELFF. CDR3 DNA: TGTGCCAGCAGCTTAGTTACGGGAGCGTACAACGGGGAGCTGTTTTTT. This chain joins TRBV11-3 and TRBJ2-2, with D maybe TRBD2 (6 bases). Germline values: CDR1 SGHNT, CDR2 YENEEA. Trimming cost V 1 base and J 7 bases, with 16 bases left between them. The CDR3 is made up of 16 amino acids.

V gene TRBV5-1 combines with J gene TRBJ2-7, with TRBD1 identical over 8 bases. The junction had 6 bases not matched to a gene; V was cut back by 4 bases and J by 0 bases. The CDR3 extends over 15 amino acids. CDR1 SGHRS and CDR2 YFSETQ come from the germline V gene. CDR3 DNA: TGCGCCAGCAGCCTAGGACAGGGTTCCTCCTACGAGCAGTACTTC. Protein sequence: CASSLGQGSSYEQYF.